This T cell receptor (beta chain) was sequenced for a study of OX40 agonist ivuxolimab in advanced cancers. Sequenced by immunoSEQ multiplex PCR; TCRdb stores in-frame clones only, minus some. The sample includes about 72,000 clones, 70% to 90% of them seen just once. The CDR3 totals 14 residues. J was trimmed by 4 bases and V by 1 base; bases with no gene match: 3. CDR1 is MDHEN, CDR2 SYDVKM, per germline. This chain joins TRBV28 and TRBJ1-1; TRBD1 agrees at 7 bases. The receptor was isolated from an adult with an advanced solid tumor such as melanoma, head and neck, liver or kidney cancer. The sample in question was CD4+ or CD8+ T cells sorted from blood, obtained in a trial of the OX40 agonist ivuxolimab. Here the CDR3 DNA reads TGTGCCAGCAGTTTATCCCCAGGGGGCACTGAAGCTTTCTTT. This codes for CASSLSPGGTEAFF.